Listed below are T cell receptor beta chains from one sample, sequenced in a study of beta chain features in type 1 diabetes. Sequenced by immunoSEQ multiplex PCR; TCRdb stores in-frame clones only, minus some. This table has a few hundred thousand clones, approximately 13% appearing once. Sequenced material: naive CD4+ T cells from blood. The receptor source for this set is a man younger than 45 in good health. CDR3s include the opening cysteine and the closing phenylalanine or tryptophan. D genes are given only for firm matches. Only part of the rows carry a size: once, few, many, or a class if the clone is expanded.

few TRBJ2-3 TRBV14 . CASSQVAVPDTQYF TGTGCCAGCAGCCAAGTAGCAGTCCCAGATACGCAGTATTTT
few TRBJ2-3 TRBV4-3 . CASSLRSGSSTDTQYF TGCGCCAGCAGCCTCCGGAGTGGCTCGAGCACAGATACGCAGTATTTT
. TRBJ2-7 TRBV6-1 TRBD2 CASSSLAGSSYEQYF TGTGCCAGCAGTTCACTAGCGGGGAGCTCCTACGAGCAGTACTTC
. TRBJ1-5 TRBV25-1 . CASSGINQPQHF TGTGCCAGCAGTGGGATCAATCAGCCCCAGCATTTT
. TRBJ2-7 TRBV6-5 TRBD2 CASSAWAGGHEQYF TGTGCCAGCAGTGCCTGGGCGGGGGGCCACGAGCAGTACTTC
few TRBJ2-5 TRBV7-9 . CASSPRGGIQETQYF TGTGCCAGCAGCCCACGGGGCGGGATCCAAGAGACCCAGTACTTC
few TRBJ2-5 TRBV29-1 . CSVGRNQETQYF TGCAGCGTTGGGCGGAACCAAGAGACCCAGTACTTC
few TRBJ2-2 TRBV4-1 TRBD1 CASSQVSASTGTRELFF TGCGCCAGCAGCCAAGTCTCAGCATCGACAGGGACGAGGGAGCTGTTTTTT
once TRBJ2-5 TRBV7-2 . CASSPADSLQYF TGTGCCAGCAGCCCGGCCGACTCCCTCCAGTACTTC
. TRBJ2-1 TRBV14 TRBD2 CASSGLAGAYNEQFF TGTGCCAGCAGCGGACTAGCGGGGGCCTACAATGAGCAGTTCTTC
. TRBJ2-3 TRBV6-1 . CASSEVRARDTQYF TGTGCCAGCAGTGAGGTCAGGGCCCGAGATACGCAGTATTTT
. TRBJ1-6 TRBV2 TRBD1 CANRDPRTGNYNSPLHF TGTGCCAACCGGGATCCAAGGACAGGGAACTATAATTCACCCCTCCACTTT
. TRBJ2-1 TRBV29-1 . CSVKSRANEQFF TGCAGCGTTAAATCGAGGGCGAATGAGCAGTTCTTC
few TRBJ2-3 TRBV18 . CASSPLGDTQYF TGTGCCAGCTCCCCTCTGGGAGATACGCAGTATTTT
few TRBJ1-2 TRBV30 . CAWSVGFPGKGYTF TGTGCCTGGAGTGTAGGATTTCCAGGGAAAGGCTACACCTTC
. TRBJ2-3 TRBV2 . CASSEAHTDTQYF TGTGCCAGCAGTGAAGCGCATACAGATACGCAGTATTTT
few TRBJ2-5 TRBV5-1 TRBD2 CASSQTGGETQYF TGCGCCAGCTCTCAAACGGGGGGAGAGACCCAGTACTTC
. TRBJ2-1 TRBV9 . CASSVATRGAIHNEQFF TGTGCCAGCAGCGTAGCTACACGGGGTGCCATACACAATGAGCAGTTCTTC
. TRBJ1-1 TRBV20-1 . CSARDRPEAFF TGCAGTGCTAGAGATCGGCCCGAAGCTTTCTTT
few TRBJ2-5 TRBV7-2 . CASSLVPRGALETQYF TGTGCCAGCAGCTTAGTACCTCGTGGGGCTTTAGAGACCCAGTACTTC
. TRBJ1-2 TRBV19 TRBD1 CASSERQGRGGYTF TGTGCCAGTAGTGAACGACAGGGCCGGGGTGGCTACACCTTC
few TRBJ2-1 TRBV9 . CASSVGPDLWDEQFF TGTGCCAGCAGCGTAGGTCCCGATTTGTGGGATGAGCAGTTCTTC
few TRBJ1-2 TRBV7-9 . CASSRTALYGYTF TGTGCCAGCAGCCGGACAGCTTTATATGGCTACACCTTC
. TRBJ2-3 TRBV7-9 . CASSSGTQYF TGTGCCAGCAGCTCCGGGACGCAGTATTTT
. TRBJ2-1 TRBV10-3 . CAISSQNEQFF TGTGCCATCAGTTCTCAAAATGAGCAGTTCTTC
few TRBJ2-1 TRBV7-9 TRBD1 CASSLLTGGSEQFF TGTGCCAGCAGCTTACTGACAGGGGGCTCCGAGCAGTTCTTC
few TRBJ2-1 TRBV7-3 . CASAFGPSEYNEQFF TGTGCCAGCGCCTTTGGGCCTAGTGAATACAATGAGCAGTTCTTC
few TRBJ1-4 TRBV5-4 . CASSNLQDNEKLFF TGTGCCAGCAGTAACCTACAGGATAATGAAAAACTGTTTTTT
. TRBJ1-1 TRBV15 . CATSSQDREAFF TGTGCCACCAGCAGCCAGGACAGAGAAGCTTTCTTT
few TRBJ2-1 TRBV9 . CASSVIGVNNEQFF TGTGCCAGCAGCGTCATAGGAGTTAACAATGAGCAGTTCTTC
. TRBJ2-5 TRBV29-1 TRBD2 CSVPGTSGRPQETQYF TGCAGCGTCCCCGGGACTAGCGGGAGGCCCCAAGAGACCCAGTACTTC
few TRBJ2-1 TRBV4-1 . CASSLHRGGSYNEQFF TGCGCCAGCAGCTTACACAGGGGAGGTTCCTACAATGAGCAGTTCTTC
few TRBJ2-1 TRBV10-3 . CAIQGRQGSSYNEQFF TGTGCCATCCAGGGTCGTCAGGGTAGCTCCTACAATGAGCAGTTCTTC
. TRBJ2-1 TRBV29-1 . CSVEDWGTPHNEQFF TGCAGCGTTGAAGATTGGGGGACCCCCCACAATGAGCAGTTCTTC
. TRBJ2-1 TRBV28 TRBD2 CASSETSVPEQFF TGTGCCAGCAGTGAGACTAGCGTGCCTGAGCAGTTCTTC
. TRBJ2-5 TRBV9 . CASSPRAGIMETQYF TGTGCCAGCAGCCCCCGGGCCGGGATAATGGAGACCCAGTACTTC
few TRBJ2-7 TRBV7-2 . CASSSGAIQYF TGTGCCAGCAGCTCAGGGGCAATACAGTACTTC
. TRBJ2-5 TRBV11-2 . CASSSLGRKSETQYF TGTGCCAGCAGCTCCCTAGGGCGAAAATCGGAGACCCAGTACTTC
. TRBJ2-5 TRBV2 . CASSALPGQETQYF TGTGCCAGCAGCGCCCTCCCGGGGCAAGAGACCCAGTACTTC
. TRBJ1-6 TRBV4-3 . CASSQDWRGESPLHF TGCGCCAGCAGCCAAGATTGGAGGGGAGAATCACCCCTCCACTTT
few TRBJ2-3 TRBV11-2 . CASSLDGADTQYF TGTGCCAGCAGCTTAGATGGTGCAGATACGCAGTATTTT
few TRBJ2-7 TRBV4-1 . CASSQDHREQYF TGCGCCAGCAGCCAAGATCACAGGGAGCAGTACTTC
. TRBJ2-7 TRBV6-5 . CASSPGTTYEQYF TGTGCCAGCAGTCCCGGGACAACGTACGAGCAGTACTTC
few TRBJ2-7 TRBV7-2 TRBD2 CASSLSSGLAAQKQYF TGTGCCAGCAGCTTAAGCTCGGGACTAGCGGCCCAGAAGCAGTACTTC
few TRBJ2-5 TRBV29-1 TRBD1 CSVAKWDSLQETQYF TGCAGCGTAGCTAAATGGGACAGCCTCCAAGAGACCCAGTACTTC
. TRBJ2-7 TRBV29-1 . CSVVVSYEQYF TGCAGCGTTGTTGTCTCCTACGAGCAGTACTTC
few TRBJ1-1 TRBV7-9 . CASSFEANTEAFF TGTGCCAGCAGCTTTGAGGCGAACACTGAAGCTTTCTTT
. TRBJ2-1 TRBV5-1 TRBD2 CASSLGILSSGSGDEQFF TGCGCCAGCAGCTTGGGGATATTGTCTAGCGGGAGCGGTGATGAGCAGTTCTTC
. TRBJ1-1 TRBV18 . CASSQGANTEAFF TGTGCCAGCTCCCAGGGTGCGAACACTGAAGCTTTCTTT
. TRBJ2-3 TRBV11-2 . CASSIGGPLTDTQYF TGTGCCAGCAGCATAGGGGGTCCCCTCACAGATACGCAGTATTTT
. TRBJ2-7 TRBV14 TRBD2 CASSQVFFGHLTSGGPYEQYF TGTGCCAGCAGCCAAGTGTTCTTCGGTCACCTTACTAGCGGGGGGCCCTACGAGCAGTACTTC
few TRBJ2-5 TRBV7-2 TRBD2 CASSLWTSGETQYF TGTGCCAGCAGCTTATGGACTAGTGGCGAGACCCAGTACTTC
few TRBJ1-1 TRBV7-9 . CASSFTANTEAFF TGTGCCAGCAGCTTCACAGCGAACACTGAAGCTTTCTTT
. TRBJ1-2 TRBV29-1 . CSVIWDYGYTF TGCAGCGTAATCTGGGACTATGGCTACACCTTC
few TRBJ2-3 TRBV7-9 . CASRRGQRRDTQYF TGTGCCAGCAGAAGGGGCCAGAGGAGAGATACGCAGTATTTT